Following are 4 T cell receptor beta chains from one sample sequenced in a study of blood T cell repertoires in COVID-19. Profiling relied on immunoSEQ multiplex PCR, and the TCRdb table lists in-frame clones only, not all of them. The table includes 300,000 to 400,000 clones, roughly 86% detected once. The sample consisted of peripheral blood. Every receptor here comes from a man aged 30 to 45 with COVID-19, enrolled during active disease.

The chain uses TRBV6-2 or TRBV6-3 and TRBJ2-1; 14 bases fit TRBD2. V shed 0 bases and J 5 bases; nucleotides not matched to a gene: 9. Germline CDR1 is MNHEY and CDR2 is SVGEGT. This CDR3 comprises 19 residues. This chain's CDR3 is CASSYSGLAGVPYNNEQFF. The CDR3 nucleotides read TGTGCCAGCAGTTACTCGGGACTAGCGGGAGTCCCCTACAACAATGAGCAGTTCTTC.

V and J are TRBV9 and TRBJ2-5; TRBD1 might be the D (6 bases). Germline CDR1 and CDR2: SGDLS and YYNGEE. This CDR3 contains 16 residues. V shed 1 base and J shed 5 bases, with 18 bases lying between them. Written as DNA, the CDR3 is TGTGCCAGCAGCGTATCTGGGGGCATGGCGCGGGAGACCCAGTACTTC. Its protein product is CASSVSGGMARETQYF. The entire variable domain, with the rest obtained from reference TRBV9 and TRBJ2-5, is as follows: DSGVTQTPKHLITATGQRVTLRCSPRSGDLSVYWYQQSLDQGLQFLIQYYNGEERAKGNILERFSAQQFPDLHSELNLSSLELGDSALYFCASSVSGGMARETQYFGPGTRLLVL.

This clone was seen just once. This chain links TRBV19 with TRBJ1-6; D may be TRBD1 (5 bases). This CDR3 region has 13 residues. Trimming took 6 bases from V and 6 from J, leaving 9 bases between them. Germline-derived CDR1 and CDR2 are LNHDA and SQIVND (reference sequence). The CDR3 DNA reads as TGTGCCAGTAGCCCCCAGGGTAATTCACCCCTCCACTTT. Its protein is CASSPQGNSPLHF. The variable domain in full, completed from reference TRBV19 and TRBJ1-6, reads DGGITQSPKYLFRKEGQNVTLSCEQNLNHDAMYWYRQDPGQGLRLIYYSQIVNDFQKGDIAEGYSVSREKKESFPLTVTSAQKNPTAFYLCASSPQGNSPLHFGNGTRLTVT.

The chain is built from TRBV9 and TRBJ1-2; 8 positions agree with TRBD1. The junction had 6 bases not matched to a gene; V was cut back by 2 bases and J by 3 bases. This CDR3 has 15 residues. CDR1 and CDR2 from the germline V gene are SGDLS and YYNGEE. CDR3 coding DNA: TGTGCCAGCAGCGTGACAGGGGCAGGGGACTATGGCTACACCTTC. Encoded protein: CASSVTGAGDYGYTF. The entire variable domain, with the rest obtained from reference TRBV9 and TRBJ1-2, is as follows: DSGVTQTPKHLITATGQRVTLRCSPRSGDLSVYWYQQSLDQGLQFLIQYYNGEERAKGNILERFSAQQFPDLHSELNLSSLELGDSALYFCASSVTGAGDYGYTFGSGTRLTVV.